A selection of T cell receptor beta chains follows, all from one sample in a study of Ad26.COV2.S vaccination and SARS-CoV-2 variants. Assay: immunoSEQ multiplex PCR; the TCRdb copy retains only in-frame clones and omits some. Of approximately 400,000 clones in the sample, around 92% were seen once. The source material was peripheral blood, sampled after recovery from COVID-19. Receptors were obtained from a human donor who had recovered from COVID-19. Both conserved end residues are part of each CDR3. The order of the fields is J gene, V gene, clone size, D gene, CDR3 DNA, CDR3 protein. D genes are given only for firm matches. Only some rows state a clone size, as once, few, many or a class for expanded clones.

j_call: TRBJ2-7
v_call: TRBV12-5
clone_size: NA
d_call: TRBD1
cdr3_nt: TGTGCTAGCCTTAAAGGGGGGACAGGGTCCTACGAGCAGTACTTC
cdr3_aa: CASLKGGTGSYEQYF

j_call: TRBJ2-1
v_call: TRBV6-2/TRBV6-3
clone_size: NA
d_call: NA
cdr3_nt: TGTGCCAGCAGTATTTACAATGAGCAGTTCTTC
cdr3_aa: CASSIYNEQFF

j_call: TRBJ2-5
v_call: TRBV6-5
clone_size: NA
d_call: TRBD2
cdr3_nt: TGTGCCAGCAGTTACTCGAACCTAGCGGGGGAAGAGACCCAGTACTTC
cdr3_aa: CASSYSNLAGEETQYF

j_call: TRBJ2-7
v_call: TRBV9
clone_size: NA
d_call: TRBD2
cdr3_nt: TGTGCCAGCAGCCCCCGGACTAGTCTAAACGAGCAGTACTTC
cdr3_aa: CASSPRTSLNEQYF

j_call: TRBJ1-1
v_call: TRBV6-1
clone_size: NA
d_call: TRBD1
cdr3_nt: TGTGCCAGCAGTGAAGGCATTCCGGGACAGACGATGAACACTGAAGCTTTCTTT
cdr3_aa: CASSEGIPGQTMNTEAFF

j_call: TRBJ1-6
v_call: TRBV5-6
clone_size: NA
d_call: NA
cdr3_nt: TGTGCCAGCAGCTTGCGGTGGCAGGGTTTGGGAAATTCACCCCTCCACTTT
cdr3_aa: CASSLRWQGLGNSPLHF

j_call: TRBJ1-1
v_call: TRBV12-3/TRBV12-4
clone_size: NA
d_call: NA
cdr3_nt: TGTGCCAGCAGTTTGGGGCAGGGTAAAGCTTTCTTT
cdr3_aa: CASSLGQGKAFF

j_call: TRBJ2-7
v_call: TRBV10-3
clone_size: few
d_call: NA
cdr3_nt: TGTGCCATCAGGGACAGCGCCTACGAGCAGTACTTC
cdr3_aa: CAIRDSAYEQYF

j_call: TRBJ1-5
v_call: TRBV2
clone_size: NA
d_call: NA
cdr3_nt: TGTGCCAGCAGTGAAGGGCAGGGTACACCCCAGCCCCAGCATTTT
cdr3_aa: CASSEGQGTPQPQHF

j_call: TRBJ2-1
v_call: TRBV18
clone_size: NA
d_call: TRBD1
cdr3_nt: TGTGCCAGCTCACGGGACAGGGATGAGCAGTTCTTC
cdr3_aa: CASSRDRDEQFF

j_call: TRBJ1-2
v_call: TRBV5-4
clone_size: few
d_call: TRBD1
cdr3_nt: TGTGCCAGCAGCTTTGGGGACAGGGGGTCTCTTGGCTACACCTTC
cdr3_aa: CASSFGDRGSLGYTF

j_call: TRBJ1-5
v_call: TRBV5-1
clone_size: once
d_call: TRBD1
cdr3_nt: TGCGCCAGCAGCGGGGGACAGGGAGGGCCCCAGCATTTT
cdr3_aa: CASSGGQGGPQHF

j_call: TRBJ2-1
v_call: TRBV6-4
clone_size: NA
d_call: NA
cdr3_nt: TGTGCCAGCAGTGAGACAGGTACTGAGCAGTTCTTC
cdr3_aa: CASSETGTEQFF

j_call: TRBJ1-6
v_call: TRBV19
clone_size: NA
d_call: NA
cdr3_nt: TGTGCCAGTACCATAGGTGGGGAGCTCTATAATTCACCCCTCCACTTT
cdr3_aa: CASTIGGELYNSPLHF

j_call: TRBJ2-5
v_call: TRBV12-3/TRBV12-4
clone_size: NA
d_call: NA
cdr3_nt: TGTGCCAGCAGTAAGCTCAACGGTGAGACCCAGTACTTC
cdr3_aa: CASSKLNGETQYF

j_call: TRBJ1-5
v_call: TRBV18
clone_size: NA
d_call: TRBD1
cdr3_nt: TGTGCCAGCTCACCTTTCGCCGGGACAGCTAGAAATCAGCCCCAGCATTTT
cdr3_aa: CASSPFAGTARNQPQHF

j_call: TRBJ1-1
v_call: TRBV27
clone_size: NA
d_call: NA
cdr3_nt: TGTGCCAGCAGTTTAGCGGGGAACATGAACACTGAAGCTTTCTTT
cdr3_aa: CASSLAGNMNTEAFF

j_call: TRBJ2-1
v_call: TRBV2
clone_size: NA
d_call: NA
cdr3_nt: TGTGCCAGCAGTGAGTCTCGGGCAGGATGGTACAATGAGCAGTTCTTC
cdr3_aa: CASSESRAGWYNEQFF

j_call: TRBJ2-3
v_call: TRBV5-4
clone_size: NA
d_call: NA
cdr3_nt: TGTGCCAGCAGCTTTTTGGGGCGAACCACAGATACGCAGTATTTT
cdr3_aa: CASSFLGRTTDTQYF